Following are 27 T cell receptor beta chains from one sample sequenced in a study of cytomegalovirus exposure and HLA in healthy donors. In the PCR, 60 Vbeta and 13 Jbeta primers were used. Generated by immunoSEQ multiplex PCR, the TCRdb table keeps only in-frame clones and is missing some. The sample contains 100,000 to 150,000 clones, just over 75% of which appear only once. The material sequenced was PBMCs. These receptors were obtained from a woman between 50 and 59 years old in good health and CMV-seronegative.

The V call is TRBV29-1, the J call TRBJ2-2; perhaps TRBD1 as D (5 bases). The CDR3 runs to 15 residues. CDR1 is SQVTM and CDR2 is ANQGSEA in the germline V gene. V dropped 1 base and J dropped 7 bases, with 16 bases sitting between them. The CDR3 loop reads CSVEVGPSSLGELFF. CDR3 nucleotide sequence: TGCAGCGTTGAAGTGGGGCCCTCTTCTCTCGGGGAGCTGTTTTTT.

The table lists this clone with a count of one. The rearrangement joins TRBV28 to TRBJ1-1, with D possibly matching TRBD1 (5 bases). V was trimmed by 2 bases and J by 6 bases, leaving 10 bases between them. Germline-derived CDR1 and CDR2 are MDHEN and SYDVKM. This CDR3 has 13 amino acids. The CDR3 region has the DNA TGTGCCAGCAGTTTACTGGGGCCCGCTGAAGCTTTCTTT. This encodes CASSLLGPAEAFF.

The chain links TRBV7-9 to TRBJ2-7, with D possibly being TRBD1 (7 bases). The germline V and J ends were trimmed by 5 bases and 3 bases, with 20 bases remaining between them. The CDR3 contains 16 residues. Per germline, CDR1 SEHNR and CDR2 FQNEAQ (reference sequence). The CDR3 DNA is TGTGCCAGCAGCCAGGATATGGCGGGACAGAGCTACGAGCAGTACTTC. Protein: CASSQDMAGQSYEQYF.

The V gene is TRBV19, the J gene TRBJ2-3; D gene unclear. CDR3 length equals 14 residues. Germline values: CDR1 LNHDA, CDR2 SQIVND (reference sequence). V lost 7 bases and J lost 4, with 15 bases in between. The chain's CDR3 is CASTPATAADTQYF. In DNA, the CDR3 is TGTGCCAGTACCCCGGCCACAGCAGCAGATACGCAGTATTTT.

This clone was detected only a few times. The chain uses TRBV30 and TRBJ1-4; D gene uncertain. Germline V gene lookup returns CDR1 GTSNPN and CDR2 SVGIG (reference sequence). V was shortened by 0 bases and J by 5 bases, with 10 bases between the two germline ends. The CDR3 runs to 14 residues. For the CDR3, the DNA is TGTGCCTGGAGTGTAGGCGGTTGGAATGAAAAACTGTTTTTT. It translates to CAWSVGGWNEKLFF.

J is TRBJ2-7 and V is TRBV28, with 7 bases identical to TRBD1. V was pared by 8 bases and J by 2 bases, with 6 bases of the junction left unmatched. The germline gives CDR1 MDHEN, CDR2 SYDVKM. This CDR3 comprises 13 residues. The CDR3, as DNA: TGTGCCAGCCAGACAGGGACCACCTACGAGCAGTACTTC. This gives the protein CASQTGTTYEQYF.

V gene TRBV7-6 combines with J gene TRBJ1-3, with D perhaps matching TRBD1 (6 bases). This CDR3 is 16 amino acids long. V dropped 3 bases and J dropped 0 bases, with 12 bases sitting between them. Germline CDR1 reads SGHVS; CDR2 reads FNYEAQ. In DNA, the CDR3 is TGTGCCAGCAGCTTGTCCGGACAGATCTCTGGAAACACCATATATTTT. Amino acid sequence: CASSLSGQISGNTIYF.

The V and J genes are TRBV28 and TRBJ1-5; a possible D gene is TRBD1 (5 bases). The CDR3 sequence is 15 residues long. CDR1 is MDHEN, CDR2 SYDVKM, per germline. V dropped 1 base and J dropped 6 bases, with 13 bases sitting between them. In DNA, the CDR3 is TGTGCCAGCAGTTTATTGGGGCAGGGTGTTCAGCCCCAGCATTTT. Translation gives CASSLLGQGVQPQHF.

The rearrangement uses TRBV25-1 and TRBJ1-2, with D possibly matching TRBD1 (6 bases). Germline loops: CDR1 MGHDK, CDR2 SYGVNS. The CDR3 spans 14 residues. V was clipped by 3 bases and J by 1 base, with 9 bases between them. CDR3 coding DNA: TGTGCCAGCAGTGAGGACAGTTTTAACTATGGCTACACCTTC. Its translation: CASSEDSFNYGYTF.

The chain couples TRBV28 to TRBJ2-6; 7 bases fit TRBD1. J was trimmed by 3 bases and V by 6 bases; bases with no gene match: 8. This CDR3 region has 16 residues. Germline V gives CDR1 MDHEN, CDR2 SYDVKM. Here the CDR3 reads CASRPGGWNGANVLTF. The CDR3, as DNA: TGTGCCAGCAGACCAGGGGGATGGAATGGGGCCAACGTCCTGACTTTC.

The chain links TRBV30 to TRBJ2-1; 13 bases map to TRBD2. This CDR3 spans 17 amino acids. V shed 2 bases, J shed 0 bases, and the junction held 4 bases outside the gene matches. CDR1 and CDR2 from the germline V gene are GTSNPN and SVGIG (reference sequence). CDR3 amino acids: CAWSRGLAGSSYNEQFF. Here the CDR3 DNA reads TGTGCCTGGAGTCGGGGACTAGCGGGGAGCTCCTACAATGAGCAGTTCTTC. The whole variable domain, remainder taken from reference TRBV30 and TRBJ2-1, is SQTIHQWPATLVQPVGSPLSLECTVEGTSNPNLYWYRQAAGRGLQLLFYSVGIGQISSEVPQNLSASRPQDRQFILSSKKLLLSDSGFYLCAWSRGLAGSSYNEQFFGPGTRLTVL.

The V gene is TRBV5-1, the J gene TRBJ1-1; the match to TRBD1 covers 8 bases. The CDR3 contains 15 residues. The germline V gene encodes CDR1 SGHRS and CDR2 YFSETQ. After removal of 6 bases from V and 10 bases from J, the junction contained 17 bases not matched to a gene. The CDR3 DNA sequence: TGCGCCAGCAAAACCTCCCCGACAGGGGAATACGGAGCTTTCTTT. Its translation is CASKTSPTGEYGAFF.

This clone has only a few counts. This rearrangement joins TRBV6-6 to TRBJ2-1; D remains unclear. The CDR3 loop spans 14 amino acids. The germline V gene encodes CDR1 MNHNY and CDR2 SVGAGI (reference sequence). V lost 3 bases to trimming and J lost 5 bases, with 11 bases between them. The CDR3 region is CASSYSAGNNEQFF. The CDR3 region has the DNA TGTGCCAGCAGTTATTCGGCAGGAAACAATGAGCAGTTCTTC.

The chain carries TRBV2 and TRBJ1-1; TRBD1 matches 10 bases. Germline CDR1 is SNHLY and CDR2 is FYNNEI. Unmatched junction bases numbered 27, after V lost 7 bases and J lost 10 bases. The CDR3 has 19 residues. The CDR3: CASNGLQGFWDRGVLSAFF. The CDR3 DNA reads as TGTGCCAGCAATGGACTACAGGGTTTCTGGGACAGGGGAGTTCTGTCAGCTTTCTTT.

This chain links TRBV4-2 with TRBJ2-1; TRBD1 might be the D (6 bases). The CDR3 is made up of 16 amino acids. Germline V gene lookup returns CDR1 LGHNA and CDR2 YNFKEQ. The V and J ends lost 0 bases and 4 bases respectively, with 13 bases between them. Written as DNA, the CDR3 is TGTGCCAGCAGCCAAGAGGGGGCCTGGAAGTACAATGAGCAGTTCTTC. Its translation: CASSQEGAWKYNEQFF.

V usage is TRBV7-2 and J usage is TRBJ2-1; 11 bases align to TRBD2. The CDR3 is 15 amino acids. Germline V gene lookup returns CDR1 SGHTA and CDR2 FQGNSA. The V segment lost 5 bases and the J segment 7 bases; nucleotides outside the gene matches: 7. CDR3 in amino acids: CASSHAPSGRNEQFF. The CDR3 region has the DNA TGTGCCAGCAGCCACGCCCCTAGCGGGAGGAATGAGCAGTTCTTC. Drawing the rest from reference TRBV7-2 and TRBJ2-1, the complete variable domain is GAGVSQSPSNKVTEKGKDVELRCDPISGHTALYWYRQSLGQGLEFLIYFQGNSAPDKSGLPSDRFSAERTGGSVSTLTIQRTQQEDSAVYLCASSHAPSGRNEQFFGPGTRLTVL.

The gene calls are TRBV19 and TRBJ1-2; TRBD1 might be the D (6 bases). The CDR3 is 14 residues long. Trimming removed 4 bases from V and 4 bases from J, with 13 bases in between. Germline CDR1 is LNHDA and CDR2 is SQIVND (reference sequence). CDR3 in DNA: TGTGCCAGTAGTAGGGACATCGCTCTCTATGGCTACACCTTC. As protein: CASSRDIALYGYTF.

This clone has only a few counts. CDR3 in amino acids: CASSGSGSSYNEQFF. As DNA, the CDR3 is TGTGCCAGCAGCGGTAGCGGGAGCTCCTACAATGAGCAGTTCTTC. The chain carries TRBV7-9 and TRBJ2-1, with 9 bases fitting TRBD2. Germline CDR1 is SEHNR and CDR2 is FQNEAQ (reference sequence). V was clipped by 5 bases and J by 0 bases; unmatched bases: 2. The CDR3 loop spans 15 amino acids.

The chain joins TRBV27 to TRBJ1-5; 8 positions agree with TRBD1. CDR1 is MNHEY, CDR2 SMNVEV, per germline (reference sequence). The CDR3 has 15 residues. Losses at the gene ends were 5 bases for V and 2 bases for J; bases not matched to a gene: 5. CDR3 region: CASSALTGGNQPQHF. CDR3 nucleotide sequence: TGTGCCAGCAGTGCCTTGACAGGGGGCAATCAGCCCCAGCATTTT.

The chain joins TRBV4-1 to TRBJ2-5, with TRBD2 as a possible D gene (6 bases). The CDR3 has 17 amino acids. Deletions cut 1 base from V and 5 bases from J, with 20 bases between. Germline-derived CDR1 and CDR2 are MGHRA and YSYEKL. Written as DNA, the CDR3 is TGCGCCAGCAGCCAAGGGGCTAGCGCCTTAGAGGCGGAGACCCAGTACTTC. Translated, it gives CASSQGASALEAETQYF.

V gene TRBV7-6 combines with J gene TRBJ2-2; 9 bases align to TRBD2. Per the germline V gene, CDR1 is SGHVS and CDR2 is FNYEAQ. J gave up 4 bases and V 1 base, and 4 bases lay outside the gene matches. This CDR3 contains 16 residues. CDR3 residues: CASSLGSGSTTGELFF. The CDR3 nucleotides read TGTGCCAGCAGCTTAGGTAGCGGGAGCACCACCGGGGAGCTGTTTTTT.

The sample holds a few counts of this clone. J is TRBJ2-7 and V is TRBV5-4; 7 bases are shared with TRBD1. CDR3 length equals 14 residues. Germline V CDR1 and CDR2: SGHNT, YYREEE (reference sequence). After removal of 0 bases from V and 5 bases from J, the junction contained 5 bases not matched to a gene. CDR3 coding DNA: TGTGCCAGCAGCTTGGACAGGGGTCTGGACGAGCAGTACTTC. This encodes CASSLDRGLDEQYF.

This clone was detected only a few times. The rearrangement links TRBV18 to TRBJ2-7; D might be TRBD1 (6 bases). CDR1 and CDR2 (germline): KGHSH, LQKENI. Trimming stripped 2 bases from V and 2 bases from J, with 13 bases between. The CDR3 sequence is 15 residues long. CDR3 loop: CASSPGQGLPYEQYF. In DNA, the CDR3 is TGTGCCAGCTCACCAGGCCAGGGGCTCCCCTACGAGCAGTACTTC.

The V call is TRBV4-3, the J call TRBJ1-1; no definite D call. The germline V gene has CDR1 LGHNA and CDR2 YSLEER. This CDR3 comprises 15 residues. Trimming cost V 4 bases and J 1 base, with 13 bases left between them. Here the CDR3 reads CASSRRVGRNTEAFF. CDR3 sequence (DNA): TGCGCCAGCAGCCGACGCGTAGGGAGGAACACTGAAGCTTTCTTT.

The rearrangement joins TRBV30 to TRBJ2-1, with 7 bases lining up with TRBD1. The CDR3 runs to 13 residues. J was trimmed by 8 bases and V by 0 bases; bases with no gene match: 4. Germline-derived CDR1 and CDR2 are GTSNPN and SVGIG (reference sequence). DNA of the CDR3: TGTGCCTGGAGTGTTAAAGGGGGCGATGAGCAGTTCTTC. The encoded protein is CAWSVKGGDEQFF.

For the CDR3, the DNA is TGTGCCAGCAGCTGGGGGACAGTTAATCAGCCCCAGCATTTT. It codes for CASSWGTVNQPQHF. The chain has TRBV5-5 and TRBJ1-5, with TRBD1 matching 7 bases. J lost 4 bases, V lost 3 bases, and 4 bases had no gene match. Germline assignment: CDR1 SGHKS and CDR2 YYEKEE (reference sequence). This CDR3 is built from 14 residues. Supplemented by reference TRBV5-5 and TRBJ1-5, the full variable domain reads DAGVTQSPTHLIKTRGQQVTLRCSPISGHKSVSWYQQVLGQGPQFIFQYYEKEERGRGNFPDRFSARQFPNYSSELNVNALLLGDSALYLCASSWGTVNQPQHFGDGTRLSIL.

This clone was counted between two and nine times. The CDR3 sequence: CASSLEYSIYYGYTF. In DNA, the CDR3 is TGTGCCAGCAGCTTAGAGTACAGTATATACTATGGCTACACCTTC. The chain combines TRBV7-9 with TRBJ1-2; the D is unclear. The V gene's germline CDR1 is SEHNR and CDR2 FQNEAQ (reference sequence). The CDR3 runs to 15 residues. The V end was cut by 1 base, the J end by 3 bases, with 12 bases between.